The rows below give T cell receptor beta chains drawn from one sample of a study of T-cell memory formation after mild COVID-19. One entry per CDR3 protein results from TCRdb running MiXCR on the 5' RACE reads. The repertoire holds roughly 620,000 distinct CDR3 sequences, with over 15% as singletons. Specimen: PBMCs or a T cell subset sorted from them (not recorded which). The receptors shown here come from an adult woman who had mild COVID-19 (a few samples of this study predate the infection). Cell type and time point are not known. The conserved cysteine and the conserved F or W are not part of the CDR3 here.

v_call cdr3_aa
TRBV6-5 ASSYSSQGTVGYT
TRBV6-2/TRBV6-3 ASSPHRDRVGTEAF
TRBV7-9 ASSPTGGETQY
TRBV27 ASRSMRERTGELF
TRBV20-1 SARDWGRTADEAF
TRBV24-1 ATRQGADYGYT
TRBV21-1 ASSPRRCDQGSGSNQPQH
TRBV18 ASSSNRAQETQY
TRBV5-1 ASSLVPSGGAQDTQY
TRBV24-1 ATSNSNQPQH